The 31 T cell receptor beta chains below come from one sample, sequenced in a study of T-cell reconstitution after alpha-beta-depleted transplantation in children. Unique molecular identifiers were incorporated when the TCRbeta library was constructed. TCRdb fed the PCR reads into MiXCR, producing one record per CDR3 protein. The sample shows roughly 200,000 distinct CDR3 sequences, 7% to 9% of them seen only once. The sequencing used PBMCs, mostly from graft donor cells, collected 360 days after TCRalphabeta/CD19-depleted stem cell transplant. Receptors were obtained from a male patient aged 2-10 years who had a stem cell transplant for acute myeloid leukemia, so the T cells may come from the graft donor.

This clonotype was picked up many times. This chain's CDR3 is CASNSGANVLTF. The CDR3 DNA reads TGTGCCAGCAACTCTGGGGCCAACGTCCTGACTTTC. The chain links TRBV9 to TRBJ2-6; D remains unclear. CDR1 is SGDLS and CDR2 is YYNGEE in the germline V gene. Trimming shortened V by 6 bases and J by 0 bases, and 1 base separated the two germline ends. The CDR3 covers 12 residues.

There are a few counts of this clonotype. The J gene is TRBJ2-1, the V gene TRBV2; 12 positions match TRBD2. CDR1 is SNHLY and CDR2 is FYNNEI in the germline V gene. V dropped 6 bases and J dropped 6; count of bases not matched to a gene: 6. The CDR3 length is 15 residues. CDR3 sequence (DNA): TGTGCCAGCAGGCGACTAGCGGGAGAGTTCAATGAGCAGTTCTTC. Translated: CASRRLAGEFNEQFF.

This clonotype was recorded many times. The chain links TRBV15 to TRBJ2-2, with D tentatively TRBD1 (6 bases). The length of the CDR3 is 17 residues. V was trimmed by 4 bases and J by 0 bases, leaving 15 bases between them. Germline CDR1 reads LNHNV; CDR2 reads YYDKDF (reference sequence). DNA of the CDR3: TGTGCCACCAGCACACCTTTGGGGGCGACGAACACCGGGGAGCTGTTTTTT. Translating gives CATSTPLGATNTGELFF.

This clonotype has just one count. This sequence joins TRBV15 and TRBJ1-6; weak D call: TRBD1 (5 bases). The CDR3 length is 15 residues. The V end lost 3 bases, the J end lost 8 bases, and 14 bases lay between the germline ends. Germline V lookup: CDR1 LNHNV, CDR2 YYDKDF (reference sequence). CDR3: CATSRSQGTHSPLHF. CDR3 DNA sequence: TGTGCCACCAGCAGGAGCCAGGGAACTCATTCACCCCTCCACTTT.

This clonotype was observed at least ten times. V gene TRBV12-3 or TRBV12-4 combines with J gene TRBJ2-5, with 12 positions matching TRBD2. CDR3 length equals 15 residues. The V segment lost 8 bases and the J segment 0 bases; nucleotides outside the gene matches: 4. The CDR3 region is CASQLAGGYQETQYF. CDR3 DNA sequence: TGTGCCAGCCAACTAGCGGGGGGCTACCAAGAGACCCAGTACTTC.

This clonotype occurred a few times. J is TRBJ2-1 and V is TRBV12-3 or TRBV12-4; 7 positions agree with TRBD2. This CDR3 region has 16 residues. Trimming took 4 bases from V and 3 from J; bases not matched to a gene: 9. The CDR3 is CASSSGVRDYYNEQFF. In DNA, the CDR3 is TGTGCCAGCAGTTCGGGGGTACGGGACTACTACAATGAGCAGTTCTTC.

V and J are TRBV20-1 and TRBJ2-1; 7 bases fit TRBD2. Germline V gene sequence: CDR1 DFQATT, CDR2 SNEGSKA (reference sequence). The CDR3 covers 15 residues. V lost 4 bases and J lost 1; bases outside the gene matches: 7. The CDR3 DNA sequence: TGCAGTGCTACTAGCGGCAGAAGTTCCTACAATGAGCAGTTCTTC. This codes for CSATSGRSSYNEQFF.

This clonotype was observed many times. The rearrangement uses TRBV29-1 and TRBJ2-7; TRBD1 is a possible D gene (5 bases). V lost 0 bases to trimming and J lost 2 bases, with 17 bases between them. This CDR3 has 16 residues. Germline lookup yields CDR1 SQVTM and CDR2 ANQGSEA. CDR3 in DNA: TGCAGCGTTGAAGATAACCGGAAAGGGGATACCTACGAGCAGTACTTC. This sequence encodes CSVEDNRKGDTYEQYF.

The rearrangement uses TRBV12-3 or TRBV12-4 and TRBJ1-5; D gene unclear. The CDR3 contains 14 residues. Trimming left V 1 base short and J 2 bases short, with 6 bases between. CDR3 coding DNA: TGTGCCAGCAGTTTAGGGCTCGGCAATCAGCCCCAGCATTTT. This translates into CASSLGLGNQPQHF.

This clonotype was detected ten times or more. The rearrangement joins TRBV5-6 to TRBJ2-7, with D unclear. Between the trimmed V and J ends, which lost 2 bases and 6 bases, there was a span of 9 bases. The germline gives CDR1 SGHDT, CDR2 YYEEEE. CDR3 size: 12 residues. The CDR3 protein is CASSFVGGEQYF. CDR3 sequence (DNA): TGTGCCAGCAGCTTCGTGGGTGGCGAGCAGTACTTC.

In its sample, this clonotype was seen many times. The chain is built from TRBV12-3 or TRBV12-4 and TRBJ2-5; 8 bases align to TRBD2. The ends lost 6 bases at V and 0 bases at J; junction bases unmatched: 9. There are 16 residues in the CDR3. The CDR3 sequence: CASSPGGGPYQETQYF. CDR3 nucleotide sequence: TGTGCCAGCAGCCCCGGGGGGGGACCCTACCAAGAGACCCAGTACTTC.

This clonotype was seen a few times. The chain recombines TRBV15 with TRBJ1-4; the match to TRBD1 covers 8 bases. The trim removed 8 bases at V and 7 bases at J, leaving 12 bases unmatched. The germline CDR1 and CDR2 sequences are LNHNV and YYDKDF (reference sequence). The CDR3 has 15 amino acids. The CDR3 sequence: CATSELGQVFEKLFF. DNA for the CDR3: TGTGCCACCTCGGAGCTGGGACAGGTGTTTGAAAAACTGTTTTTT. The full variable domain, with the rest looked up from reference TRBV15 and TRBJ1-4, is DAMVIQNPRYQVTQFGKPVTLSCSQTLNHNVMYWYQQKSSQAPKLLFHYYDKDFNNEADTPDNFQSRRPNTSFCFLDIRSPGLGDTAMYLCATSELGQVFEKLFFGSGTQLSVL.

The V call is TRBV18, the J call TRBJ1-5, with 7 bases fitting TRBD1. V was clipped by 5 bases and J by 5 bases; unmatched bases: 9. Germline CDR1 reads KGHSH; CDR2 reads LQKENI. The CDR3 totals 15 residues. The CDR3 loop is CASSSTGLRYQPQHF. As DNA, the CDR3 is TGTGCCAGCTCATCGACAGGGCTGAGATATCAGCCCCAGCATTTT.

This clonotype was found many times. This chain links TRBV5-4 with TRBJ2-1; the match to TRBD2 covers 8 bases. V shed 0 bases, J shed 6 bases, and the junction held 8 bases outside the gene matches. The CDR3 contains 16 residues. Germline CDR1 reads SGHNT; CDR2 reads YYREEE (reference sequence). CDR3 loop: CASSLALAGGINEQFF. The CDR3 DNA reads as TGTGCCAGCAGCTTGGCTCTAGCGGGTGGGATCAATGAGCAGTTCTTC.

This clonotype was detected many times. This sequence joins TRBV20-1 and TRBJ2-5; 13 nucleotides agree with TRBD2. This CDR3 comprises 15 residues. With 5 bases clipped from V and 1 base from J, the junction kept 4 bases outside the gene matches. Germline V CDR1 and CDR2: DFQATT, SNEGSKA (reference sequence). The CDR3 nucleotides read TGCAGTGCTCGGGGACTAGCGGGGTTCCAAGAGACCCAGTACTTC. Its protein product is CSARGLAGFQETQYF.

CDR3 sequence: CASSYWPPLAGGLEQYF. In nucleotides, the CDR3 is TGTGCCAGCAGTTACTGGCCCCCACTAGCGGGAGGGCTAGAGCAGTACTTC. This chain joins TRBV6-5 and TRBJ2-7, with 13 bases lining up with TRBD2. Trimming removed 1 base from V and 7 bases from J; junction bases left unmatched: 10. CDR3 length equals 17 residues. The germline V gene has CDR1 MNHEY and CDR2 SVGAGI.

The chain joins TRBV5-1 to TRBJ2-1; TRBD2 aligns across 9 bases. This CDR3 has 15 residues. Germline loops: CDR1 SGHRS, CDR2 YFSETQ. V dropped 1 base and J dropped 7; count of bases not matched to a gene: 6. The CDR3 nucleotides read TGCGCCAGCAGCTTGCGCGTAGCGGGGGATAATGAGCAGTTCTTC. Translated, it gives CASSLRVAGDNEQFF. Filled out from reference TRBV5-1 and TRBJ2-1, the complete variable domain reads KAGVTQTPRYLIKTRGQQVTLSCSPISGHRSVSWYQQTPGQGLQFLFEYFSETQRNKGNFPGRFSGRQFSNSRSEMNVSTLELGDSALYLCASSLRVAGDNEQFFGPGTRLTVL.

This rearrangement joins TRBV2 to TRBJ2-7; D is undetermined. CDR1 and CDR2 (germline): SNHLY, FYNNEI. The CDR3 spans 14 residues. V was pared by 7 bases and J by 0 bases, with 13 bases between. CDR3 amino acids: CASMAWRSSYEQYF. CDR3 bases: TGTGCCAGCATGGCCTGGCGGTCCTCCTACGAGCAGTACTTC.

The table lists this clonotype with many counts. The chain links TRBV11-2 to TRBJ1-4, with a weak D call TRBD1 (5 bases). The V gene's germline CDR1 is SGHAT and CDR2 FQNNGV. Trimming took 5 bases from V and 13 from J, leaving 17 bases between them. The CDR3 loop spans 13 amino acids. In nucleotides, the CDR3 is TGTGCCAGCAGCGCAGCCCTGAGGGGTGGACTGTTTTTT. Amino acid sequence: CASSAALRGGLFF. Based on the CDR3 plus reference TRBV11-2 and TRBJ1-4, the full variable domain is EAGVAQSPRYKIIEKRQSVAFWCNPISGHATLYWYQQILGQGPKLLIQFQNNGVVDDSQLPKDRFSAERLKGVDSTLKIQPAKLEDSAVYLCASSAALRGGLFFGSGTQLSVL.

The table lists this clonotype with many counts. The chain employs TRBV12-3 or TRBV12-4 and TRBJ2-1, with D possibly TRBD1 on 5 matching bases. V was pared by 5 bases and J by 4 bases, with 18 bases between. CDR3 length: 16 amino acids. The CDR3 nucleotides are TGTGCCAGCAGTCATGGCATGCAGGGAAAATACAATGAGCAGTTCTTC. Its protein is CASSHGMQGKYNEQFF.

The chain combines TRBV11-2 with TRBJ2-5; 9 nucleotides line up with TRBD2. Germline CDR1 is SGHAT and CDR2 is FQNNGV. The CDR3 contains 15 residues. After removal of 5 bases from V and 1 base from J, the junction contained 5 bases not matched to a gene. The CDR3 here is CASSPGLAPQETQYF. DNA of the CDR3: TGTGCCAGCAGCCCCGGACTAGCGCCCCAAGAGACCCAGTACTTC.

This clonotype was picked up a small number of times. This rearrangement joins TRBV18 to TRBJ1-3; no firm D call. V lost 3 bases and J 0 bases, leaving 12 bases between the germline ends. Germline values: CDR1 KGHSH, CDR2 LQKENI. CDR3 size: 16 residues. DNA for the CDR3: TGTGCCAGCTCACCGGGCAGAGAGAGCTCTGGAAACACCATATATTTT. Residues: CASSPGRESSGNTIYF.

In its sample, this clonotype was seen many times. The J gene is TRBJ2-1, the V gene TRBV27, with D possibly TRBD2 on 6 matching bases. The CDR3 runs to 16 residues. Germline values: CDR1 MNHEY, CDR2 SMNVEV (reference sequence). V lost 0 bases to trimming and J lost 4 bases, with 13 bases between them. The CDR3 bases are TGTGCCAGCAGTTTATCGGAGGGTACAGCTTACAATGAGCAGTTCTTC. Translated, it gives CASSLSEGTAYNEQFF.

At least ten counts were recorded for this clonotype. The V gene is TRBV20-1, the J gene TRBJ2-3; tentatively, D is TRBD2 (5 bases). The CDR3 runs to 12 residues. The V end lost 3 bases, the J end lost 2 bases, and 6 bases lay between the germline ends. Germline V gene sequence: CDR1 DFQATT, CDR2 SNEGSKA (reference sequence). CDR3 sequence (DNA): TGCAGTGCTAGCGGACTCACAGATACGCAGTATTTT. This codes for CSASGLTDTQYF.

The chain joins TRBV12-3 or TRBV12-4 to TRBJ2-7, with D uncertain. V shed 2 bases and J shed 5 bases, with 19 bases lying between them. The CDR3 totals 16 residues. The CDR3 spells CASSLILVGLVHEQYF. The CDR3 bases are TGTGCCAGCAGTTTAATTCTAGTAGGGCTAGTCCACGAGCAGTACTTC.

This clonotype was detected a few times. This chain joins TRBV7-2 and TRBJ2-2; 7 bases line up with TRBD2. The CDR3 runs 16 residues. V gave up 5 bases and J gave up 7 bases; unmatched junction bases: 13. CDR1 is SGHTA, CDR2 FQGNSA, per germline. CDR3 nucleotide sequence: TGTGCCAGCAGCGCCACGGGGGGATTTATCCTCGGGGAGCTGTTTTTT. Translated: CASSATGGFILGELFF.

This clonotype was picked up a small number of times. A much larger clone lies one base from this, so it may be a read error. The V and J genes are TRBV7-9 and TRBJ2-5; tentative D call: TRBD1 (6 bases). The CDR3 loop spans 13 amino acids. Looked up from germline, CDR1 is SEHNR and CDR2 is FQNEAQ (reference sequence). V shed 5 bases and J shed 2 bases, with 9 bases lying between them. Written as DNA, the CDR3 is TGTGCCAGCAGCCCACAGGGACAAGAGACCCAGTACTTC. This gives the protein CASSPQGQETQYF. Full variable domain (missing parts from reference TRBV7-9 and TRBJ2-5): DTGVSQNPRHKITKRGQNVTFRCDPISEHNRLYWYRQTLGQGPEFLTYFQNEAQLEKSRLLSDRFSAERPKGSFSTLEIQRTEQGDSAMYLCASSPQGQETQYFGPGTRLLVL.

This clonotype came up a few times. The J gene is TRBJ2-1, the V gene TRBV12-3 or TRBV12-4, with 10 bases lining up with TRBD2. This CDR3 spans 15 amino acids. Trimming at V came to 4 bases and at J to 5 bases, leaving 5 bases not matched to a gene. The CDR3 coding sequence is TGTGCCAGCAGTTCTACTAGCGGGGTCGACAATGAGCAGTTCTTC. This translates into CASSSTSGVDNEQFF.

This chain connects TRBV7-9 to TRBJ1-1, with TRBD1 as a possible D gene (5 bases). The ends were cut back, 7 bases at V and 3 bases at J, with 15 bases in the middle. The CDR3 contains 14 residues. Germline-derived CDR1 and CDR2 are SEHNR and FQNEAQ (reference sequence). The CDR3 DNA is TGTGCCAGCACCCCCGGACATCCCTACACTGAAGCTTTCTTT. Encoded protein: CASTPGHPYTEAFF.

The genes are TRBV7-8 and TRBJ2-1, with 13 bases matching TRBD2. J lost 9 bases, V lost 0 bases, and 11 bases had no gene match. Germline values: CDR1 SGHVS, CDR2 FQNEAQ. This CDR3 is 18 amino acids long. CDR3 sequence reads: CASSLAGLAGIGAGEQFF. The DNA of the CDR3 is TGTGCCAGCAGCTTAGCGGGACTAGCGGGAATTGGGGCCGGTGAGCAGTTCTTC.

The table lists this clonotype with many counts. CDR3 nucleotide sequence: TGCAGTGCTAGAGATGCGAGGGGTCAAGAGACCCAGTACTTC. Residues: CSARDARGQETQYF. V usage is TRBV20-1 and J usage is TRBJ2-5; D may correspond to TRBD1 or TRBD2 (5 bases each). Germline loops: CDR1 DFQATT, CDR2 SNEGSKA (reference sequence). The CDR3 has 14 amino acids. V dropped 0 bases and J dropped 2 bases, with 10 bases sitting between them.